This T cell receptor beta chain was observed in a study of vaccination and CD4 T cells after COVID-19. General study findings and limits: The study sampled relatively few convalescent patients and omitted early post-infection timepoints.

An Oncomine TCR Beta short-read assay was used to sequence the DNA from cultured CD4+ T cells. TCRdb ran MiXCR on the PCR reads and lists one entry per CDR3 protein. The table has 20,000 to 25,000 distinct CDR3 sequences, about 51% seen once. Treatment meaning: approximately nine-day PBMC culture with coronavirus spike peptide pools or control peptides (ViraFEST assay). Notes on this clonotype: The antigen remains unidentified.

The CDR3 consists of 18 residues. Trimming shortened V by 6 bases and J by 3 bases, and 25 bases separated the two germline ends. Germline lookup yields CDR1 SNHLY and CDR2 FYNNEI. The receptor comes from a human donor who had recovered from COVID-19. The material sequenced was CD4+ T cells from blood, cultured in vitro. The chain carries TRBV2 and TRBJ2-3; D tentatively fits TRBD1 or TRBD2 (9 bases each). The DNA for the CDR3 is TGTGCCAGCAGCGTGGGACAGGGAGCGGGAGGAGGGACAGATACGCAGTATTTT. This translates into CASSVGQGAGGGTDTQYF.